This record covers a single T cell receptor (beta chain). Sequenced by immunoSEQ multiplex PCR; TCRdb stores in-frame clones only, minus some. This sample has approximately 76,000 clones; more than 75% occur once, and the top ten carry more than 9%. The sample belongs to a study of T cells in localized non-small cell lung cancer. V was clipped by 0 bases and J by 3 bases; unmatched bases: 5. Germline assignment: CDR1 MNHEY and CDR2 SVGAGI. CDR3 length: 16 residues. The source is an older female donor with stage I lung adenocarcinoma. The material sequenced was peripheral blood, taken before any cancer treatment. The V call is TRBV6-5, the J call TRBJ2-7; TRBD1 agrees at 10 bases. This chain's CDR3 is CASSYSGWTGGYEQYF. For the CDR3, the DNA is TGTGCCAGCAGTTACTCAGGGTGGACAGGGGGCTACGAGCAGTACTTC.